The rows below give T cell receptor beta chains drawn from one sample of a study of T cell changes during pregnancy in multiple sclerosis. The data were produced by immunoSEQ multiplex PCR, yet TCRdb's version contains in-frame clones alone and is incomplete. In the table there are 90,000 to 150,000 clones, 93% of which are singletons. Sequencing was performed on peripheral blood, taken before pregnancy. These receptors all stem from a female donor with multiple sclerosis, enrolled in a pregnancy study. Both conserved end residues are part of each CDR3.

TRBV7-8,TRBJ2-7,CASSRLTGQYYEQYF
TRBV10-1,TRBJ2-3,CASRPIMAENSESTDTQYF
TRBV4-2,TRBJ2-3,CASSPVSSGGIDTQYF
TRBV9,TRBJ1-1,CASSPGLRGGTEAFF
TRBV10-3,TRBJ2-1,CAITGLPFNEQFF
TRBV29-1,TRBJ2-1,CSVEVGINEQFF
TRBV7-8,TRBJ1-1,CASSLGLVRGQGNTEAFF
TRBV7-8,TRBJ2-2,CASSPLAGGNTGELFF
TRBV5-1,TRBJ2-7,CASSFGTGGNYEQYF
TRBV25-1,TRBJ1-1,CASRRTGERDTEAFF
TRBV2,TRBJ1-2,CASSRSNLSGGYTF
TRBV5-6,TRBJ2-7,CASSIGGVPTYEQYF
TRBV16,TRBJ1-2,CASSQSARGRGYTF
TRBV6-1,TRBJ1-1,CASSSRQGVNTEAFF
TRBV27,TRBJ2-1,CASSFGASGRYNEQFF
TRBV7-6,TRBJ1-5,CATTLLQGKNQPQHF
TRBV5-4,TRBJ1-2,CASSLGSPTNYGYTF
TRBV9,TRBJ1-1,CASSGGTGGNTEAFF
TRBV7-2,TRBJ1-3,CASSLSTFAGNTIYF
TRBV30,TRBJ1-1,CAWSSPGQMNTEAFF
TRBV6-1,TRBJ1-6,CASSEWGAGQINSPLHF
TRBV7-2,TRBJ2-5,CASSLMGLAGAKETQYF